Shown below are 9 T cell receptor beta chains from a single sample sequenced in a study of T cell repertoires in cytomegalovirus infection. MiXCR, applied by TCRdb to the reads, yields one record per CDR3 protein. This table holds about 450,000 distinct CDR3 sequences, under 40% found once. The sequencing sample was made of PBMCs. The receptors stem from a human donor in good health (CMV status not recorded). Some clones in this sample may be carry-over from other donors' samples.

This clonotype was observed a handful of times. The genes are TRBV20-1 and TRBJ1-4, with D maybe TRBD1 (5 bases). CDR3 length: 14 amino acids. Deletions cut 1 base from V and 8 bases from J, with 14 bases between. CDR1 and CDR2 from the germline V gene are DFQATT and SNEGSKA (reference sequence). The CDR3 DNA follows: TGCAGTGCTAGAGTAGGGCAGAGGGACGAAAAACTGTTTTTT. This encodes CSARVGQRDEKLFF.

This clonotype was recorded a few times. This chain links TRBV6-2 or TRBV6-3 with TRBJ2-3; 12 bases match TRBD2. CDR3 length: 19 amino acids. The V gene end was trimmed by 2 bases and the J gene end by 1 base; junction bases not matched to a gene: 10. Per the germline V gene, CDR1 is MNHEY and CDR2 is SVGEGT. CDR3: CASSYRFRLAGDRTDTQYF. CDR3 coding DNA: TGTGCCAGCAGTTACCGATTCCGACTAGCGGGGGACCGCACAGATACGCAGTATTTT.

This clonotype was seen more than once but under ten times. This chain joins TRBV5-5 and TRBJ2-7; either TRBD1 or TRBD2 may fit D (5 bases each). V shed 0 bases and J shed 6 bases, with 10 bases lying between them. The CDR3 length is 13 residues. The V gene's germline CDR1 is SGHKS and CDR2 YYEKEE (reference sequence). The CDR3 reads CASSLEWGSEQYF. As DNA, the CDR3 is TGTGCCAGCAGCTTGGAGTGGGGGTCCGAGCAGTACTTC.

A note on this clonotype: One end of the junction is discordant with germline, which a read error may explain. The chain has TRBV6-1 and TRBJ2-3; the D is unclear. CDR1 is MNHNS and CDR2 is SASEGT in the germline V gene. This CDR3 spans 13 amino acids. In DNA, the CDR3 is TGTGCCAGCAGTTGGGTACCCGCAGATACGCGGTATTTT. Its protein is CASSWVPADTRYF.

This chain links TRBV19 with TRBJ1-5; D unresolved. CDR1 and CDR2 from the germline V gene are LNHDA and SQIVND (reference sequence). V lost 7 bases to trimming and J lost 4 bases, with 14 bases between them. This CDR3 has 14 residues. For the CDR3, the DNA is TGTGCCAGTATCTCTCGACCAGGAAATCAGCCCCAGCATTTT. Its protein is CASISRPGNQPQHF.

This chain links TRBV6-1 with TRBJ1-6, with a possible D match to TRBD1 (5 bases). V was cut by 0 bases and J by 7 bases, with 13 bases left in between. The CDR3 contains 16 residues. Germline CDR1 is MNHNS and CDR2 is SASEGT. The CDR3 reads CASSEASGNANSPLHF. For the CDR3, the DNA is TGTGCCAGCAGTGAAGCATCAGGGAACGCGAATTCACCCCTCCACTTT.

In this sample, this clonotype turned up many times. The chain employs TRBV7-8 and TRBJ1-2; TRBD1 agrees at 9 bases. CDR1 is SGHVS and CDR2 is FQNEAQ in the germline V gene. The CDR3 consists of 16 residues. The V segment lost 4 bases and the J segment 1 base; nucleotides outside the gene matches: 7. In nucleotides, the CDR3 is TGTGCCAGCAGCTCCCGGGACAGGGCTGTTAACTATGGCTACACCTTC. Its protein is CASSSRDRAVNYGYTF.

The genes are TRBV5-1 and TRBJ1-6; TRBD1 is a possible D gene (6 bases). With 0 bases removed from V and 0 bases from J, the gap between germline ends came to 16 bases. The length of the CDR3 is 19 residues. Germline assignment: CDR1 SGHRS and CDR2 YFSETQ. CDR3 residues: CASSLVIGGPNSYNSPLHF. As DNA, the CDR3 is TGCGCCAGCAGCTTGGTGATCGGGGGGCCAAACTCCTATAATTCACCCCTCCACTTT.

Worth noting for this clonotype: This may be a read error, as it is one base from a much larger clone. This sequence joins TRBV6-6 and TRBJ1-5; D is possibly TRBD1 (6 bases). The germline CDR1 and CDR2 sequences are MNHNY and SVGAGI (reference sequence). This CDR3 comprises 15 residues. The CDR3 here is CASRGNRDFNQLQHF. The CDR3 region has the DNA TGTGCCAGCAGGGGTAACAGGGACTTTAATCAGCTCCAGCATTTT.